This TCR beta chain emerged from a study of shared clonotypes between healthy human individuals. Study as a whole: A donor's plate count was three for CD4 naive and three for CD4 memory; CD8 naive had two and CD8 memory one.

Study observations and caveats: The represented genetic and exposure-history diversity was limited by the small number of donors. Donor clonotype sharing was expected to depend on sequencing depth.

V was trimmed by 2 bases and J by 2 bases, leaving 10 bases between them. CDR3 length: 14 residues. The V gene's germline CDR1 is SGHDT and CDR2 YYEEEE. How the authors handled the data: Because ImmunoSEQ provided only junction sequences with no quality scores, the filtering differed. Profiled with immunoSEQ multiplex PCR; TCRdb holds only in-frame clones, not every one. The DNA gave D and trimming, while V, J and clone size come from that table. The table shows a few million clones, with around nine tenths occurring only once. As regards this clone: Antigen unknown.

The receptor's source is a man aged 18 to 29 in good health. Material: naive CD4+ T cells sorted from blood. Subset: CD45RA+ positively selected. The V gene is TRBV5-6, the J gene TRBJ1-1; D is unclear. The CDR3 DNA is TGTGCCAGCAGCTTCCCCGGAGTAAACACTGAAGCTTTCTTT. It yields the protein CASSFPGVNTEAFF.